The T cell receptor (beta chain) described here comes from a study of blood T cell repertoires in COVID-19. Germline CDR1 reads SGHDN; CDR2 reads FVKESK. There are 17 residues in the CDR3. V shed 2 bases, J shed 5 bases, and the junction held 8 bases outside the gene matches. Using immunoSEQ multiplex PCR, the repertoire was profiled, and TCRdb retains in-frame clones only, with some absent. This sample carries 120,000 to 150,000 clones, over 70% of them seen once, and the ten largest clones take 8.6%. This TCR was sampled from a man aged 45-65 years with active or convalescent COVID-19. The sample taken for sequencing was peripheral blood. This chain joins TRBV14 and TRBJ2-5; 13 bases are shared with TRBD2. The CDR3 protein is CASSQRTSGRWGETQYF. In nucleotides, the CDR3 is TGTGCCAGCAGCCAACGGACTAGCGGGAGATGGGGTGAGACCCAGTACTTC.